These 29 T cell receptor beta chains came from one sample sequenced in a study of beta chain features in type 1 diabetes. Expressed TCRB transcripts were sequenced, since all the RNA that had been isolated was reverse transcribed. Sequenced by immunoSEQ multiplex PCR; TCRdb stores in-frame clones only, minus some. The sample consists of over 350,000 clones, approximately 16% of them appearing once. The specimen sequenced was naive CD4+ T cells from blood. These receptors all stem from a woman younger than 35 in good health.

This clone was recorded a few times. This chain connects TRBV18 to TRBJ2-3; weak D call: TRBD1 (6 bases). Germline V CDR1 and CDR2: KGHSH, LQKENI. V dropped 3 bases and J dropped 5 bases, with 6 bases sitting between them. The CDR3 extends over 12 amino acids. In DNA form, the CDR3 reads TGTGCCAGCTCACCGACAGGAGATACGCAGTATTTT. Translating gives CASSPTGDTQYF. Full variable domain (outside the CDR3, taken from reference TRBV18 and TRBJ2-3): NAGVMQNPRHLVRRRGQEARLRCSPMKGHSHVYWYRQLPEEGLKFMVYLQKENIIDESGMPKERFSAEFPKEGPSILRIQQVVRGDSAAYFCASSPTGDTQYFGPGTRLTVL.

This clone came up a few times. The V call is TRBV29-1, the J call TRBJ2-7; the D gene is possibly TRBD2 (5 bases). Germline V gives CDR1 SQVTM, CDR2 ANQGSEA. This CDR3 has 14 amino acids. V lost 4 bases, J lost 0 bases, and 13 bases lay in between. The CDR3 DNA reads as TGCAGCGTTGCGGTAGCGAGAAGCTCCTACGAGCAGTACTTC. It yields the protein CSVAVARSSYEQYF.

This clone was recorded a few times. V and J are TRBV14 and TRBJ2-7; the match to TRBD2 covers 11 bases. Germline CDR1 is SGHDN and CDR2 is FVKESK. V lost 4 bases, J lost 2 bases, and 7 bases stayed unmatched. The CDR3 totals 16 residues. The CDR3 protein is CASSLMGTSGTYEQYF. CDR3 nucleotides: TGTGCCAGCAGCCTAATGGGGACTAGCGGTACCTACGAGCAGTACTTC.

There are a few counts of this clone. This chain uses TRBV7-9 with TRBJ2-7, with 12 bases matching TRBD2. Germline CDR1 is SEHNR and CDR2 is FQNEAQ (reference sequence). CDR3 length equals 18 residues. The V gene end was trimmed by 5 bases and the J gene end by 3 bases; junction bases not matched to a gene: 14. CDR3 amino acids: CASSQVAGRLAGVYEQYF. CDR3 sequence (DNA): TGTGCCAGCAGCCAAGTAGCTGGCAGACTAGCGGGAGTCTACGAGCAGTACTTC.

The chain uses TRBV7-9 and TRBJ2-3, with unresolved D. Between the trimmed V and J ends, which lost 5 bases and 4 bases, there was a span of 13 bases. The CDR3 runs 14 residues. The germline V gene encodes CDR1 SEHNR and CDR2 FQNEAQ (reference sequence). In DNA, the CDR3 is TGTGCCAGCAGCCCACCTATAGATCCAGATACGCAGTATTTT. Amino acid sequence: CASSPPIDPDTQYF.

V is TRBV7-2 and J is TRBJ2-1; possible D gene TRBD1, 5 bases. V was cut by 1 base and J by 13 bases, with 11 bases left in between. CDR3 length: 12 residues. Germline lookup yields CDR1 SGHTA and CDR2 FQGNSA. The CDR3 DNA reads as TGTGCCAGCAGCTTAGGGACACAGTATCAGTTCTTC. This translates into CASSLGTQYQFF.

This clone occurred a few times. The same CDR3 arises from other DNA sequences in this sample as well. J is TRBJ2-1 and V is TRBV30, with 11 bases fitting TRBD2. The CDR3 has 15 residues. Trimming at V came to 3 bases and at J to 3 bases, leaving 4 bases not matched to a gene. The germline V gene encodes CDR1 GTSNPN and CDR2 SVGIG (reference sequence). The CDR3 nucleotides are TGTGCCTGGAGCGTCGGGACTAGCGGCTACAATGAGCAGTTCTTC. Its protein product is CAWSVGTSGYNEQFF.

This clone has a handful of counts. The V and J genes are TRBV6-5 and TRBJ2-1, with D unclear. The CDR3 runs to 16 residues. Germline CDR1 MNHEY, CDR2 SVGAGI. With 3 bases removed from V and 4 bases from J, the gap between germline ends came to 16 bases. CDR3 DNA: TGTGCCAGCAGTTATAGCCGGAGCGCCAATTACAATGAGCAGTTCTTC. It yields the protein CASSYSRSANYNEQFF.

The chain combines TRBV15 with TRBJ1-5; possibly TRBD1 for D (5 bases). Trimming shortened V by 4 bases and J by 5 bases, and 15 bases separated the two germline ends. The length of the CDR3 is 15 residues. Germline CDR1 is LNHNV and CDR2 is YYDKDF (reference sequence). The CDR3 reads CATSTRLGAHQPQHF. Written as DNA, the CDR3 is TGTGCCACCAGCACGAGATTAGGGGCCCATCAGCCCCAGCATTTT. Looking up the rest from reference TRBV15 and TRBJ1-5 gives the full variable domain: DAMVIQNPRYQVTQFGKPVTLSCSQTLNHNVMYWYQQKSSQAPKLLFHYYDKDFNNEADTPDNFQSRRPNTSFCFLDIRSPGLGDTAMYLCATSTRLGAHQPQHFGDGTRLSIL.

The chain is built from TRBV9 and TRBJ1-1; 7 bases are shared with TRBD1. CDR1 and CDR2 from the germline V gene are SGDLS and YYNGEE. The CDR3 extends over 14 amino acids. Trimming at V came to 0 bases and at J to 4 bases, leaving 3 bases not matched to a gene. The CDR3 region is CASSVAQGGTEAFF. The DNA for the CDR3 is TGTGCCAGCAGCGTAGCCCAGGGGGGCACTGAAGCTTTCTTT.

This chain links TRBV5-1 with TRBJ2-7; TRBD1 agrees at 12 bases. The CDR3 is 15 residues long. Trimming removed 3 bases from V and 2 bases from J; junction bases left unmatched: 3. CDR1 and CDR2 (germline): SGHRS, YFSETQ. The CDR3 here is CASSSGTGGAYEQYF. For the CDR3, the DNA is TGCGCCAGCAGCTCCGGGACAGGGGGCGCCTACGAGCAGTACTTC.

The chain employs TRBV7-2 and TRBJ2-7; D possibly corresponds to TRBD1 (6 bases). V was cut by 4 bases and J by 2 bases, with 12 bases left in between. There are 14 residues in the CDR3. The V gene's germline CDR1 is SGHTA and CDR2 FQGNSA. As DNA, the CDR3 is TGTGCCAGCAGCTGGGGACAATTAACCTACGAGCAGTACTTC. This sequence encodes CASSWGQLTYEQYF.

The V gene is TRBV14, the J gene TRBJ2-1; D possibly corresponds to TRBD2 (5 bases). V was shortened by 3 bases and J by 7 bases, with 7 bases between the two germline ends. Germline lookup yields CDR1 SGHDN and CDR2 FVKESK. The CDR3 runs 12 residues. Written as DNA, the CDR3 is TGTGCCAGCAGCCATACTAGTAATGAGCAGTTCTTC. Residues: CASSHTSNEQFF.

This clone occurred a few times. The chain is built from TRBV5-1 and TRBJ2-5, with D unclear. Germline CDR1 and CDR2: SGHRS and YFSETQ. This CDR3 contains 13 residues. Trimming shortened V by 5 bases and J by 1 base, and 9 bases separated the two germline ends. The CDR3 sequence is CASRYRSQETQYF. For the CDR3, the DNA is TGCGCCAGCAGGTACAGATCCCAAGAGACCCAGTACTTC.

The J gene is TRBJ2-1, the V gene TRBV5-1; tentative D call: TRBD2 (5 bases). The CDR3 has 14 residues. Between the trimmed V and J ends, which lost 0 bases and 8 bases, there was a span of 12 bases. Germline V gene sequence: CDR1 SGHRS, CDR2 YFSETQ. The CDR3 is CASSLGLARDEQFF. The CDR3 nucleotides read TGCGCCAGCAGCTTGGGTCTAGCAAGGGATGAGCAGTTCTTC.

This clone came up a few times. The V and J genes are TRBV7-9 and TRBJ1-1, with 9 nucleotides matching TRBD1. J was trimmed by 8 bases and V by 5 bases; bases with no gene match: 12. Germline CDR1 SEHNR, CDR2 FQNEAQ (reference sequence). CDR3 length: 15 residues. CDR3 bases: TGTGCCAGCAGCCGTGAATGGACAGGGGCTATGGAAGCTTTCTTT. Amino acids: CASSREWTGAMEAFF.

The chain combines TRBV29-1 with TRBJ1-5; 7 bases map to TRBD1. Germline loops: CDR1 SQVTM, CDR2 ANQGSEA. With 4 bases clipped from V and 3 bases from J, the junction kept 3 bases outside the gene matches. CDR3 length equals 13 residues. Here the CDR3 reads CSVGDSFNQPQHF. The DNA for the CDR3 is TGCAGCGTTGGGGACAGTTTCAATCAGCCCCAGCATTTT.

The V gene is TRBV28, the J gene TRBJ2-1, with a tentative D call TRBD2 (5 bases). V lost 3 bases and J lost 2, with 11 bases in between. From germline, CDR1 is MDHEN and CDR2 SYDVKM. The CDR3 totals 15 residues. This chain's CDR3 is CASSFNGVPYNEQFF. CDR3 DNA: TGTGCCAGCAGTTTTAACGGGGTGCCCTACAATGAGCAGTTCTTC.

The chain recombines TRBV6-6 with TRBJ1-3, with D unclear. Germline V gene sequence: CDR1 MNHNY, CDR2 SVGAGI (reference sequence). This CDR3 has 15 residues. V was clipped by 9 bases and J by 0 bases, with 15 bases between them. DNA for the CDR3: TGTGCCAGTTACAATCTGGCGGTCTCTGGAAACACCATATATTTT. Amino acids: CASYNLAVSGNTIYF.

Note on this clone: In the same sample, other DNA sequences code for this CDR3. This chain connects TRBV5-1 to TRBJ1-2; D gene ambiguous. Germline-derived CDR1 and CDR2 are SGHRS and YFSETQ. V dropped 1 base and J dropped 5 bases, with 9 bases sitting between them. The CDR3 totals 13 residues. The chain's CDR3 is CASSLTGEYGYTF. Here the CDR3 DNA reads TGCGCCAGCAGCTTGACCGGGGAGTATGGCTACACCTTC.

This clone was seen only a few times. The rearrangement joins TRBV5-1 to TRBJ2-3; 8 nucleotides align to TRBD2. V gave up 0 bases and J gave up 3 bases; unmatched junction bases: 6. The germline CDR1 and CDR2 sequences are SGHRS and YFSETQ. The CDR3 consists of 16 residues. The CDR3 spells CASSLEAGVKTDTQYF. The CDR3 nucleotides are TGCGCCAGCAGCTTGGAAGCGGGAGTAAAGACAGATACGCAGTATTTT.

This clone has a handful of counts. The CDR3 coding sequence is TGTGCCAGCAGCATCGACAGGTTAACCTACGAGCAGTACTTC. It specifies CASSIDRLTYEQYF. The V and J genes are TRBV5-4 and TRBJ2-7, with D possibly TRBD1 on 6 matching bases. The CDR3 runs to 14 residues. The V gene's germline CDR1 is SGHNT and CDR2 YYREEE (reference sequence). Trimming removed 4 bases from V and 2 bases from J, with 13 bases in between.

This clone was seen a handful of times. The chain has TRBV19 and TRBJ1-5; 9 nucleotides line up with TRBD1. V shed 6 bases, J shed 2 bases, and the junction held 14 bases outside the gene matches. Germline V CDR1 and CDR2: LNHDA, SQIVND (reference sequence). The CDR3 has 18 residues. This CDR3 is CASSSPGQGINGNQPQHF. CDR3 in DNA: TGTGCCAGTAGCTCTCCGGGACAGGGAATTAATGGCAATCAGCCCCAGCATTTT. The full variable domain, rest sourced from reference TRBV19 and TRBJ1-5, is DGGITQSPKYLFRKEGQNVTLSCEQNLNHDAMYWYRQDPGQGLRLIYYSQIVNDFQKGDIAEGYSVSREKKESFPLTVTSAQKNPTAFYLCASSSPGQGINGNQPQHFGDGTRLSIL.

The rearrangement uses TRBV6-5 and TRBJ1-4; weak D call: TRBD1 (5 bases). Germline V gives CDR1 MNHEY, CDR2 SVGAGI. The CDR3 has 14 residues. V shed 2 bases and J shed 8 bases, with 12 bases lying between them. CDR3 region: CASSYGRVQEKLFF. CDR3 DNA: TGTGCCAGCAGTTACGGCAGGGTTCAGGAAAAACTGTTTTTT.

This clone came up a few times. CDR3 sequence (DNA): TGTGCCAGCAGTCCGAGAAGGACAGGGGAAGAGCAGTACTTC. Residues: CASSPRRTGEEQYF. The gene calls are TRBV27 and TRBJ2-7; 9 bases agree with TRBD1. This CDR3 is built from 14 residues. Germline assignment: CDR1 MNHEY and CDR2 SMNVEV (reference sequence). V dropped 5 bases and J dropped 7; count of bases not matched to a gene: 9.

This clone has only a few counts. This sequence joins TRBV5-4 and TRBJ2-2; TRBD1 is a possible D gene (6 bases). Germline loops: CDR1 SGHNT, CDR2 YYREEE (reference sequence). CDR3 length equals 15 residues. With 2 bases removed from V and 4 bases from J, the gap between germline ends came to 12 bases. The CDR3 nucleotides read TGTGCCAGCAGCTTAGGGACACCGGGCACCGGGGAGCTGTTTTTT. It codes for CASSLGTPGTGELFF.

This clone was seen a handful of times. The rearrangement links TRBV5-1 to TRBJ2-7, with TRBD2 as a possible D gene (6 bases). V lost 0 bases and J lost 4, with 14 bases in between. Germline lookup yields CDR1 SGHRS and CDR2 YFSETQ. The CDR3 is 15 residues long. CDR3 amino acids: CASSLVAGKEYEQYF. The DNA for the CDR3 is TGCGCCAGCAGCTTGGTGGCGGGAAAGGAGTACGAGCAGTACTTC.

A single count supports this clone. This chain uses TRBV7-7 with TRBJ2-1; the D is unclear. From germline, CDR1 is SSHAT and CDR2 FNYEAQ (reference sequence). The V and J ends lost 5 bases and 0 bases respectively, with 5 bases between them. This CDR3 is 13 amino acids long. The CDR3 region has the DNA TGTGCCAGCAGCCGGAGCTCCTACAATGAGCAGTTCTTC. Its protein product is CASSRSSYNEQFF.

The chain couples TRBV7-3 to TRBJ2-3, with 9 bases matching TRBD2. Germline V CDR1 and CDR2: SGHTA, FQGTGA. With 5 bases clipped from V and 4 bases from J, the junction kept 13 bases outside the gene matches. The CDR3 runs to 17 residues. The CDR3: CASSPMGISGRSDTQYF. In DNA, the CDR3 is TGTGCCAGCAGCCCCATGGGGATTAGCGGGAGATCAGATACGCAGTATTTT.